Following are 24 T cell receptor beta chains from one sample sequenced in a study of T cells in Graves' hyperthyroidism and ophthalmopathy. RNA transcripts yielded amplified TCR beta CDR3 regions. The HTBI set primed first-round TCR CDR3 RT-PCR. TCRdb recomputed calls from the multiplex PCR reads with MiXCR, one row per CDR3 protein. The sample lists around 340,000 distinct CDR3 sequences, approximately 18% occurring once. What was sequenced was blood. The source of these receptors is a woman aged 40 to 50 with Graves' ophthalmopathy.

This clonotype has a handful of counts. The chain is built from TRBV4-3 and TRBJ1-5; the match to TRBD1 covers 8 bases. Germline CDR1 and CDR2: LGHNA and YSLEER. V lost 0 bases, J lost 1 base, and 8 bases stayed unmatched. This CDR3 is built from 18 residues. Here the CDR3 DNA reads TGCGCCAGCAGCCAAGATTTCCAGGGGGCTGGGAGCAATCAGCCCCAGCATTTT. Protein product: CASSQDFQGAGSNQPQHF.

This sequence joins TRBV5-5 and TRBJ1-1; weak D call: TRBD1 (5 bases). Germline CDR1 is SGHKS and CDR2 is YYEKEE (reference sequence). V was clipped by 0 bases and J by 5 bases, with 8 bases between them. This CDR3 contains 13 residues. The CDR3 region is CASSLVGETEAFF. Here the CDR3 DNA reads TGTGCCAGCAGCTTGGTGGGGGAGACTGAAGCTTTCTTT.

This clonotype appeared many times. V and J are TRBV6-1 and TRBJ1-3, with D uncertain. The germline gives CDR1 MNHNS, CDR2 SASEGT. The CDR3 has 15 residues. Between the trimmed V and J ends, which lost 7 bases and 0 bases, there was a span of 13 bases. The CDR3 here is CASTGGRISGNTIYF. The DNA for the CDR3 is TGTGCCAGCACCGGAGGACGGATCTCTGGAAACACCATATATTTT.

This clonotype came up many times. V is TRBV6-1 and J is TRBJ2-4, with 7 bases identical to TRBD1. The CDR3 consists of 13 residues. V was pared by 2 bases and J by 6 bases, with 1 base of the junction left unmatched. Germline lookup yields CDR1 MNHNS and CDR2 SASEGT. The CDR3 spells CASSERTGNIQYF. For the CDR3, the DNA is TGTGCCAGCAGTGAAAGGACAGGAAACATTCAGTACTTC.

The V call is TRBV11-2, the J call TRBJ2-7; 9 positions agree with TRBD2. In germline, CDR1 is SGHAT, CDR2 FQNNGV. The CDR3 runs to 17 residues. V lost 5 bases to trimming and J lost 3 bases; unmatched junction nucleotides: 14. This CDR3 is CASSPRGGGGVLYEQYF. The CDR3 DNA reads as TGTGCCAGCAGCCCCCGCGGCGGCGGGGGGGTGCTCTACGAGCAGTACTTC.

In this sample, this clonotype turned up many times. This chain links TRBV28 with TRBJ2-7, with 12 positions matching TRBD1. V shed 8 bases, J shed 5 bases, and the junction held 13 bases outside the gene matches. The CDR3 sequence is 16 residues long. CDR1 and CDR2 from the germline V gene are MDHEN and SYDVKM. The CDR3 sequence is CASGDRFGTGGNEQYF. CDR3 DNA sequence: TGTGCCAGCGGAGACCGTTTCGGGACAGGGGGCAACGAGCAGTACTTC. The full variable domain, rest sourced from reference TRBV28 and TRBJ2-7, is DVKVTQSSRYLVKRTGEKVFLECVQDMDHENMFWYRQDPGLGLRLIYFSYDVKMKEKGDIPEGYSVSREKKERFSLILESASTNQTSMYLCASGDRFGTGGNEQYFGPGTRLTVT.

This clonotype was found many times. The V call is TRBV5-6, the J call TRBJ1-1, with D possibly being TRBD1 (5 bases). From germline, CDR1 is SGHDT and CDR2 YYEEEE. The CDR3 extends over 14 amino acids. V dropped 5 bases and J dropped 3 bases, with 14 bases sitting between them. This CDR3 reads CASSLSPGDTEAFF. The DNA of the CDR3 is TGTGCCAGCAGTCTCTCCCCGGGGGACACTGAAGCTTTCTTT. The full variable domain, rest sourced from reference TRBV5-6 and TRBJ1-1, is DAGVTQSPTHLIKTRGQQVTLRCSPKSGHDTVSWYQQALGQGPQFIFQYYEEEERQRGNFPDRFSGHQFPNYSSELNVNALLLGDSALYLCASSLSPGDTEAFFGQGTRLTVV.

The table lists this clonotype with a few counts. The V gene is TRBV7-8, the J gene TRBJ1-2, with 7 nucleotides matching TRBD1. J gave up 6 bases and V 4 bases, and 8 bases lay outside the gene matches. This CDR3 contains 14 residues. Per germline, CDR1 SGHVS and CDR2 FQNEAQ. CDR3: CASSSDRALNGYTF. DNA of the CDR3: TGTGCCAGCAGCTCCGACAGGGCCTTAAATGGCTACACCTTC. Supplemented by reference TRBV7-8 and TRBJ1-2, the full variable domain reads GAGVSQSPRYKVAKRGQDVALRCDPISGHVSLFWYQQALGQGPEFLTYFQNEAQLDKSGLPSDRFFAERPEGSVSTLKIQRTQQEDSAVYLCASSSDRALNGYTFGSGTRLTVV.

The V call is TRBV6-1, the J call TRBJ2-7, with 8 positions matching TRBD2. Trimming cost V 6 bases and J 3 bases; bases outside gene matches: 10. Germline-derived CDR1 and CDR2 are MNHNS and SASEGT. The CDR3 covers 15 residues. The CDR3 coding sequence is TGTGCCAGCAGGGGAGCGGGAGAAATCGACTACGAGCAGTACTTC. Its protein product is CASRGAGEIDYEQYF.

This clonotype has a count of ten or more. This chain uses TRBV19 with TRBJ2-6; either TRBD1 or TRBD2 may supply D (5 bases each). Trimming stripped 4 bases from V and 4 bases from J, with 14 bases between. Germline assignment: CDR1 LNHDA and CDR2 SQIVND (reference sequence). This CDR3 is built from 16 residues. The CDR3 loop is CASSSPGSLGANVLTF. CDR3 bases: TGTGCCAGTAGTAGTCCAGGGAGTCTGGGGGCCAACGTCCTGACTTTC.

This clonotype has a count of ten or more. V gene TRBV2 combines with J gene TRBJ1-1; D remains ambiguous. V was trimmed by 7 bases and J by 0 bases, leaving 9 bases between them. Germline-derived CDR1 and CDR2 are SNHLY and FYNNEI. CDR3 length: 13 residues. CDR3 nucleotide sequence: TGTGCCAGCAAGAGATGGCTGAACACTGAAGCTTTCTTT. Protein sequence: CASKRWLNTEAFF. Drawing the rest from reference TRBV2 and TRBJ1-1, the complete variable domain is EPEVTQTPSHQVTQMGQEVILRCVPISNHLYFYWYRQILGQKVEFLVSFYNNEISEKSEIFDDQFSVERPDGSNFTLKIRSTKLEDSAMYFCASKRWLNTEAFFGQGTRLTVV.

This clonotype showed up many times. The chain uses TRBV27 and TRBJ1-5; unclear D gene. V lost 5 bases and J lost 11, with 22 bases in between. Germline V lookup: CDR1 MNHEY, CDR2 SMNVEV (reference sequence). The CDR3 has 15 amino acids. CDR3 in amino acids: CASSQTKPVEEAQHF. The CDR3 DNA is TGTGCCAGCAGTCAGACAAAGCCCGTTGAAGAAGCCCAGCATTTT.

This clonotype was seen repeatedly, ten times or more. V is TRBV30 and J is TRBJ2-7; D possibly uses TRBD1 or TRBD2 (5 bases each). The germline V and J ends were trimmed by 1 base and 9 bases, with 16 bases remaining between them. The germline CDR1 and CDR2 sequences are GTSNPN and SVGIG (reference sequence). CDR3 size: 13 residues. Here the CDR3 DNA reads TGTGCCTGGAGTGCGGGCAGGGACGGGCGGCAGTACTTC. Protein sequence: CAWSAGRDGRQYF.

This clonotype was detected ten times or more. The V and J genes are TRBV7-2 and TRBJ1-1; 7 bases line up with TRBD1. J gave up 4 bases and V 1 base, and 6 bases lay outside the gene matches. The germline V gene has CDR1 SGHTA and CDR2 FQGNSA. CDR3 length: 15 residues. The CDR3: CASSLVSSGGTEAFF. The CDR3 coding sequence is TGTGCCAGCAGCTTAGTGAGTTCAGGGGGCACTGAAGCTTTCTTT.

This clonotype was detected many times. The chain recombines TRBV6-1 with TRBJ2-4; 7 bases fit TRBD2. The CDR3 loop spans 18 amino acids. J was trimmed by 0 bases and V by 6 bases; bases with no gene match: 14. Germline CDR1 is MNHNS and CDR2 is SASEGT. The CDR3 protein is CASSPWTSLHLAKNIQYF. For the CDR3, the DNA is TGTGCCAGCAGCCCCTGGACTAGTCTTCATCTAGCCAAAAACATTCAGTACTTC.

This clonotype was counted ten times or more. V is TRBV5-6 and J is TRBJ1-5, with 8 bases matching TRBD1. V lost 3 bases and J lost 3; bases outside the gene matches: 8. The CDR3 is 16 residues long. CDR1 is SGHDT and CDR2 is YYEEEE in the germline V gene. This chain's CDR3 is CASSWRGQVLNQPQHF. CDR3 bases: TGTGCCAGCAGCTGGAGGGGACAGGTCCTCAATCAGCCCCAGCATTTT.

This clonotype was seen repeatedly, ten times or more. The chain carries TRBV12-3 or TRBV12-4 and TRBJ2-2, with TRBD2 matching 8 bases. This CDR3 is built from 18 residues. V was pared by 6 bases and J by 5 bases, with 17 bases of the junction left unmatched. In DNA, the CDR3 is TGTGCCAGCAGAAAAACCCGTCGAGCGGGAGTGGTTACCGGGGAGCTGTTTTTT. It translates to CASRKTRRAGVVTGELFF.

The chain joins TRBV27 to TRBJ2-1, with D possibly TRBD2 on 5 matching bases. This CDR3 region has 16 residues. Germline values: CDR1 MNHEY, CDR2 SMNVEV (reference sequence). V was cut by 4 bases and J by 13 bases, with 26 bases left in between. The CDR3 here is CASSSLPDYSYGDQFF. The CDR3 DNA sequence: TGTGCCAGCAGTTCTCTGCCCGACTATAGCTATGGGGATCAGTTCTTC.

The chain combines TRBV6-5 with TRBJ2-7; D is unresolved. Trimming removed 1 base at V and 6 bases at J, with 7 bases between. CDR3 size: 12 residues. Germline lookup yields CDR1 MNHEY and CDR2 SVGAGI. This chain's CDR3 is CASSYWGSEQYF. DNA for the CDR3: TGTGCCAGCAGTTACTGGGGTAGCGAGCAGTACTTC.

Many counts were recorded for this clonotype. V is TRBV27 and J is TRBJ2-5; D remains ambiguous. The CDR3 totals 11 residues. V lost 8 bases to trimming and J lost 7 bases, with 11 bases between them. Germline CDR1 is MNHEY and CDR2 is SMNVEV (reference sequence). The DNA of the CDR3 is TGTGCCAGCGACGAAAGCGTGACCCAGTACTTC. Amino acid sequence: CASDESVTQYF.

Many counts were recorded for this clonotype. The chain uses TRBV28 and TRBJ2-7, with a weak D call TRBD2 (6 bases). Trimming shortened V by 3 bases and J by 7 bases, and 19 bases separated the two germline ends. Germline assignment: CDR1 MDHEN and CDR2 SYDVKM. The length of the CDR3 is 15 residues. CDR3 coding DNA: TGTGCCAGCAGTTTCCTAGGCCATCTGGAGGGGGAGCAGTACTTC. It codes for CASSFLGHLEGEQYF.

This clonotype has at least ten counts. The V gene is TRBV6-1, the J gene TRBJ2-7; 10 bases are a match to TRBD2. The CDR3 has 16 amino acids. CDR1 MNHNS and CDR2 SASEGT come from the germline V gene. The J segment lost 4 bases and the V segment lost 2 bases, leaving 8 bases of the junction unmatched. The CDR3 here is CASSEQWASGRYEQYF. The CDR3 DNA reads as TGTGCCAGCAGTGAACAATGGGCTAGCGGGAGATACGAGCAGTACTTC.

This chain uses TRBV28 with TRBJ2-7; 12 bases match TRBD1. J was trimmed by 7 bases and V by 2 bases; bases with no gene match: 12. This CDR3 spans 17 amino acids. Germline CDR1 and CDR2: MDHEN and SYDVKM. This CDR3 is CASSLRPPGQGAIEQYF. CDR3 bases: TGTGCCAGCAGTTTAAGGCCCCCGGGACAGGGGGCAATAGAGCAGTACTTC.

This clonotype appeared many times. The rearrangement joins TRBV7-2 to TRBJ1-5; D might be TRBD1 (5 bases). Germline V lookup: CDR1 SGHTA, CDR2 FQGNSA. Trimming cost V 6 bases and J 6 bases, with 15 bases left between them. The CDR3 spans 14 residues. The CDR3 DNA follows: TGTGCCAGCAGAAAAGGAGGGGTAGGTCAGCCCCAGCATTTT. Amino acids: CASRKGGVGQPQHF.